This T cell receptor (beta chain) was recorded in a study of T-cell reconstitution after alpha-beta-depleted transplantation in children. Study findings and constraints: Once a year had passed after transplant, T-cell counts and diversity came mostly from newly produced T cells.

Preparation of the TCRbeta library used unique molecular identifiers. MiXCR, applied by TCRdb to the PCR reads, yields one record per CDR3 protein. In the table there are hundreds of thousands of distinct CDR3 sequences, about a sixth of which are singletons. CDR1 is KGHSH, CDR2 LQKENI, per germline. CDR3 length: 16 amino acids. After removal of 4 bases from V and 2 bases from J, the junction contained 10 bases not matched to a gene. The table lists this clonotype with a few counts. Its antigen is still unknown. The clonotype originates from a male patient between 2 and 15 years old who had a stem cell transplant for acute lymphoblastic leukemia, so the T cells may come from the graft donor. The chain recombines TRBV18 with TRBJ2-5, with 7 bases aligning to TRBD1. The sequences come from PBMCs, mostly from graft donor cells, collected 360 days after TCRalphabeta/CD19-depleted stem cell transplant. The CDR3 loop is CASSQLPGQTQETQYF. The CDR3 nucleotides are TGTGCCAGCTCACAACTCCCGGGACAGACACAAGAGACCCAGTACTTC.